The 17 T cell receptor beta chains below all came from one sample that was sequenced in a study of blood T cells in healthy people across ages. Primers used in a second PCR of about 6 to 11 cycles were a sample-barcoded 5' primer and a J-beta primer mix. MiXCR, run by TCRdb on the 5' RACE reads, gives a single entry per CDR3 protein. The sample consists of roughly 680,000 distinct CDR3 sequences, about 51% of them appearing once. Sequenced material: blood. These TCRs come from a woman of 80 years or more in good health.

This chain uses TRBV18 with TRBJ1-2, with no clear D. V lost 2 bases, J lost 0 bases, and 19 bases lay in between. The CDR3 loop spans 18 amino acids. Germline values: CDR1 KGHSH, CDR2 LQKENI. For the CDR3, the DNA is TGTGCCAGCTCACCAGGACCTCGCGGGCTCATGGCTAACTATGGCTACACCTTC. Translating gives CASSPGPRGLMANYGYTF.

Ten or more counts support this clonotype. J is TRBJ2-3 and V is TRBV14; 10 nucleotides line up with TRBD1. The CDR3 has 15 residues. Germline trimming cut 3 bases from V and 7 bases from J; bases unmatched to any gene: 7. The V gene's germline CDR1 is SGHDN and CDR2 FVKESK. The CDR3 DNA follows: TGTGCCAGCAGCCATCGGGACAGGGGAGGATATACGCAGTATTTT. Translating it yields CASSHRDRGGYTQYF.

The chain employs TRBV6-4 and TRBJ2-1, with D tentatively TRBD2 (7 bases). V was trimmed by 9 bases and J by 6 bases, leaving 21 bases between them. The CDR3 is made up of 15 amino acids. Germline lookup yields CDR1 MRHNA and CDR2 SNTAGT. CDR3 protein: CASSLRGAGSNEQFF. CDR3 in DNA: TGTGCCAGTAGCTTACGGGGGGCAGGATCCAATGAGCAGTTCTTC.

This clonotype was found many times. The V gene is TRBV7-2, the J gene TRBJ1-6; TRBD1 might be the D (6 bases). This CDR3 comprises 15 residues. Trimming removed 7 bases at V and 7 bases at J, with 17 bases between. Germline V gene sequence: CDR1 SGHTA, CDR2 FQGNSA. The CDR3 loop reads CASTTNRERNSPLHF. The CDR3, as DNA: TGTGCCAGCACCACCAACAGGGAAAGGAATTCACCCCTCCACTTT. The variable domain in full, completed from reference TRBV7-2 and TRBJ1-6, reads GAGVSQSPSNKVTEKGKDVELRCDPISGHTALYWYRQSLGQGLEFLIYFQGNSAPDKSGLPSDRFSAERTGGSVSTLTIQRTQQEDSAVYLCASTTNRERNSPLHFGNGTRLTVT.

This clonotype has at least ten counts. The rearrangement links TRBV12-3 or TRBV12-4 to TRBJ2-1; D is unresolved. This CDR3 comprises 14 residues. The ends were cut back, 3 bases at V and 0 bases at J, with 6 bases in the middle. In DNA form, the CDR3 reads TGTGCCAGCAGTTTCGGACCCTCCTACAATGAGCAGTTCTTC. Its translation is CASSFGPSYNEQFF.

This clonotype was seen ten or more times. The chain links TRBV11-1 to TRBJ2-3, with 11 bases lining up with TRBD2. The length of the CDR3 is 17 residues. From germline, CDR1 is SGHAT and CDR2 FQDESV (reference sequence). V lost 5 bases and J lost 0; bases outside the gene matches: 7. The CDR3 nucleotides are TGTGCCAGCAGCCCGCGCGGGACTAGCGGCAGCACAGATACGCAGTATTTT. This translates into CASSPRGTSGSTDTQYF.

This chain links TRBV12-3 or TRBV12-4 with TRBJ2-3; D not resolved. The CDR3 runs 13 residues. Trimming left V 8 bases short and J 6 bases short, with 15 bases between. DNA for the CDR3: TGTGCCAGCGGAGATGGGCCGTCGGATACGCAGTATTTT. Its protein is CASGDGPSDTQYF.

This clonotype has at least ten counts. This sequence joins TRBV2 and TRBJ2-7; the D gene is possibly TRBD1 (6 bases). Germline V lookup: CDR1 SNHLY, CDR2 FYNNEI. V lost 6 bases and J 3 bases, leaving 15 bases between the germline ends. The length of the CDR3 is 14 residues. In DNA, the CDR3 is TGTGCCAGCAGAAGCGACAGGAATATCTACGAGCAGTACTTC. As protein: CASRSDRNIYEQYF.

A single count supports this clonotype. The gene calls are TRBV11-2 and TRBJ2-3; tentative D call: TRBD2 (6 bases). Germline V lookup: CDR1 SGHAT, CDR2 FQNNGV. The CDR3 is 17 amino acids. V lost 1 base and J 0 bases, leaving 14 bases between the germline ends. The CDR3 protein is CASSLGAGSISTDTQYF. CDR3 DNA: TGTGCCAGCAGCTTAGGTGCGGGGAGCATTAGCACAGATACGCAGTATTTT.

This clonotype was counted ten times or more. The rearrangement uses TRBV12-3 or TRBV12-4 and TRBJ2-3, with unresolved D. V was pared by 5 bases and J by 1 base, with 13 bases between. The CDR3 loop spans 15 amino acids. The CDR3 reads CASSRRVSGTDTQYF. DNA of the CDR3: TGTGCCAGCAGTCGAAGGGTTTCGGGCACAGATACGCAGTATTTT.

As regards this clonotype: Since a much larger clone is just one base distant, this may be a read error. V and J are TRBV5-1 and TRBJ2-3, with D possibly called TRBD1 or TRBD2 (5 bases each). CDR3 length: 14 amino acids. Looked up from germline, CDR1 is SGHRS and CDR2 is YFSETQ. CDR3 residues: CASSGEPSTGTQYF. The DNA of the CDR3 is TGCGCCAGCAGCGGCGAACCTAGCACAGGTACGCAGTATTTT.

A remark on this clonotype: A single base separates this from a much larger clone, so it may be a read error. The chain carries TRBV14 and TRBJ2-1, with 7 bases aligning to TRBD1. This CDR3 comprises 14 residues. The germline CDR1 and CDR2 sequences are SGHDN and FVKESK. Trimming removed 3 bases from V and 9 bases from J; junction bases left unmatched: 8. CDR3 DNA sequence: TGTGCCAGCAGCCACCTCGAGACAGGGTTTGAGCAGTTCTTC. Amino acids: CASSHLETGFEQFF. The full variable domain, with the rest looked up from reference TRBV14 and TRBJ2-1, is EAGVTQFPSHSVIEKGQTVTLRCDPISGHDNLYWYRRVMGKEIKFLLHFVKESKQDESGMPNNRFLAERTGGTYSTLKVQPAELEDSGVYFCASSHLETGFEQFFGPGTRLTVL.

This chain joins TRBV6-5 and TRBJ2-3; 7 bases are a match to TRBD2. The germline V gene has CDR1 MNHEY and CDR2 SVGAGI. CDR3 length equals 13 residues. J was trimmed by 6 bases and V by 6 bases; bases with no gene match: 6. CDR3 amino acids: CASRLSGVDTQYF. Here the CDR3 DNA reads TGTGCCAGCAGGTTAAGCGGGGTTGATACGCAGTATTTT.

This sequence joins TRBV13 and TRBJ2-5, with D hard to call. The CDR3 loop spans 13 amino acids. Germline values: CDR1 PRHDT, CDR2 FYEKMQ (reference sequence). V was pared by 2 bases and J by 2 bases, with 6 bases between. The DNA for the CDR3 is TGTGCCAGCAGCTTATGGGTGCAAGAGACCCAGTACTTC. The encoded protein is CASSLWVQETQYF.

The V call is TRBV15, the J call TRBJ2-5; a weak D match, TRBD1 (6 bases). Per the germline V gene, CDR1 is LNHNV and CDR2 is YYDKDF (reference sequence). This CDR3 has 13 residues. The V gene lost 0 bases and the J gene lost 11 bases, with 13 bases spanning the gap. The CDR3 loop reads CATSRDLEGEQYF. In DNA, the CDR3 is TGTGCCACCAGCAGAGATCTTGAGGGGGAGCAGTACTTC.

The V gene is TRBV28, the J gene TRBJ2-3; 7 bases fit TRBD1. V dropped 2 bases and J dropped 0; count of bases not matched to a gene: 14. The length of the CDR3 is 19 residues. The V gene's germline CDR1 is MDHEN and CDR2 SYDVKM. DNA of the CDR3: TGTGCCAGCAGTTTAATGTTTTCGTGGTCGGGACAGAGCACAGATACGCAGTATTTT. Translated: CASSLMFSWSGQSTDTQYF.

CDR3 nucleotide sequence: TGTGCCAGCAGCCAACAAAGGGACAGGAGATACAATGAGCAGTTCTTC. The encoded protein is CASSQQRDRRYNEQFF. The chain uses TRBV14 and TRBJ2-1; 8 positions match TRBD1. In germline, CDR1 is SGHDN, CDR2 FVKESK. The CDR3 is 16 residues long. With 2 bases clipped from V and 4 bases from J, the junction kept 7 bases outside the gene matches.